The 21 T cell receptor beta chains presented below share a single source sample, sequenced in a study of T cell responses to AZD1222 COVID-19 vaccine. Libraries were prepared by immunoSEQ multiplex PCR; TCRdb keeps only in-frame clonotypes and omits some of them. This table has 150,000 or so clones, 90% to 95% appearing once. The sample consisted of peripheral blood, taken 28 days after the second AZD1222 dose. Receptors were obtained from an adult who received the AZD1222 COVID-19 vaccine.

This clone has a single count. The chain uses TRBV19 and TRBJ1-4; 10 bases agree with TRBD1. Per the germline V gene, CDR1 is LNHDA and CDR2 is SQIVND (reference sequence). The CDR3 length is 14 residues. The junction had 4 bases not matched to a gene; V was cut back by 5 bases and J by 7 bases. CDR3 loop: CASSWGTGVEKLFF. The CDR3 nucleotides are TGTGCCAGTAGTTGGGGGACAGGGGTTGAAAAACTGTTTTTT.

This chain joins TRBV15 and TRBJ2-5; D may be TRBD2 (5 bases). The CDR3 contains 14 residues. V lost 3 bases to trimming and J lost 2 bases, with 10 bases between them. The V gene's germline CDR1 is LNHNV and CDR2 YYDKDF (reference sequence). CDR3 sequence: CATSRIAPQETQYF. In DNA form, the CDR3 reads TGTGCCACCAGCAGGATAGCGCCGCAAGAGACCCAGTACTTC.

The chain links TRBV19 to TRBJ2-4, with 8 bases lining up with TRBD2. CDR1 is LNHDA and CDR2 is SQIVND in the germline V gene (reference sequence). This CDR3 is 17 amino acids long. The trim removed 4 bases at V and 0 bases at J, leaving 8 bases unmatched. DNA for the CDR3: TGTGCCAGTAGTACCCGGACTAGCCTACTAGCCAAAAACATTCAGTACTTC. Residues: CASSTRTSLLAKNIQYF.

This CDR3 is CASSTTTKLAYSYNEQFF. CDR3 bases: TGTGCCAGTAGTACGACCACAAAACTAGCGTACTCCTACAATGAGCAGTTCTTC. This chain links TRBV19 with TRBJ2-1; 7 positions match TRBD2. This CDR3 contains 18 residues. V shed 4 bases, J shed 0 bases, and the junction held 12 bases outside the gene matches. Per germline, CDR1 LNHDA and CDR2 SQIVND (reference sequence).

In nucleotides, the CDR3 is TGTGCCACCAGTGATGCGGCGAACTACGAGCAGTACTTC. Protein: CATSDAANYEQYF. The V gene is TRBV24-1, the J gene TRBJ2-7, with no clear D. CDR1 and CDR2 from the germline V gene are KGHDR and SFDVKD. V lost 3 bases and J lost 3, with 8 bases in between. The CDR3 consists of 13 residues.

In nucleotides, the CDR3 is TGCGCCAGCTCCATTTCACAGGGGGCGATGAAAGAGACCCAGTACTTC. This translates into CASSISQGAMKETQYF. This chain connects TRBV4-1 to TRBJ2-5; 9 nucleotides line up with TRBD1. Germline V lookup: CDR1 MGHRA, CDR2 YSYEKL. J lost 3 bases, V lost 8 bases, and 13 bases had no gene match. There are 16 residues in the CDR3.

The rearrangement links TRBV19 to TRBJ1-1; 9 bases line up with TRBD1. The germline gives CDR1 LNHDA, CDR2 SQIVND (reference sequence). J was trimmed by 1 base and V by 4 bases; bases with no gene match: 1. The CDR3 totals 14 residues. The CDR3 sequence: CASSKGQGNTEAFF. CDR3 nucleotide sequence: TGTGCCAGTAGTAAGGGACAGGGGAACACTGAAGCTTTCTTT. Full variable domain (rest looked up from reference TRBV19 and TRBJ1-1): DGGITQSPKYLFRKEGQNVTLSCEQNLNHDAMYWYRQDPGQGLRLIYYSQIVNDFQKGDIAEGYSVSREKKESFPLTVTSAQKNPTAFYLCASSKGQGNTEAFFGQGTRLTVV.

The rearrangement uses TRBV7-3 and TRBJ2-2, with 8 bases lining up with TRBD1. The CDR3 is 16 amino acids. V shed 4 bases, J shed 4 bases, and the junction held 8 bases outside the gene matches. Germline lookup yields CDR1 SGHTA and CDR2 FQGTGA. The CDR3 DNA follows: TGTGCCAGCAGCTCCACCCGGACAGGGAGCACCGGGGAGCTGTTTTTT. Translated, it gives CASSSTRTGSTGELFF.

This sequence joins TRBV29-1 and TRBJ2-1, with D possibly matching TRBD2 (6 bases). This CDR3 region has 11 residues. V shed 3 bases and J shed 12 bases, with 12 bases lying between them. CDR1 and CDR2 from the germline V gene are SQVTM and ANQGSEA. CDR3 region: CSVDPSVGQFF. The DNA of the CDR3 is TGCAGCGTTGACCCTAGCGTTGGGCAGTTCTTC.

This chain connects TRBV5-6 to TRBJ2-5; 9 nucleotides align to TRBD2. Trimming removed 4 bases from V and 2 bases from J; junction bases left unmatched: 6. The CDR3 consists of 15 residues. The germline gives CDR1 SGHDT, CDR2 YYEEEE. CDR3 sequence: CASSVGLAEQETQYF. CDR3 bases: TGTGCCAGCAGCGTGGGACTAGCCGAACAAGAGACCCAGTACTTC.

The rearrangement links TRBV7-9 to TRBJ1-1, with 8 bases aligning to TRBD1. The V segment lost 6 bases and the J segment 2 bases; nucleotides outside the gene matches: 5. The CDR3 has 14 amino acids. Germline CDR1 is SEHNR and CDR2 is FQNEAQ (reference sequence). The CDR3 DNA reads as TGTGCCAGCAGAAAGACAGGGGAAAACACTGAAGCTTTCTTT. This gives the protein CASRKTGENTEAFF.

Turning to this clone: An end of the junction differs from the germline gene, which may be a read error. In DNA, the CDR3 is TGTGCCAGCAGTGTGGGTTTTGGGGGAGTTGAGATCTTC. Translated: CASSVGFGGVEIF. The J gene is TRBJ2-1, the V gene TRBV2; D may match TRBD1 or TRBD2 (5 bases each). This CDR3 has 13 residues. CDR1 and CDR2 from the germline V gene are SNHLY and FYNNEI.

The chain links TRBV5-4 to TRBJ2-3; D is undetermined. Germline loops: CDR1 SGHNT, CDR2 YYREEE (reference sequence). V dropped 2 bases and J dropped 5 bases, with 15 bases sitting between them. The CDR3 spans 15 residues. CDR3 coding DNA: TGTGCCAGCAGCTTCACGTCCGGCAACGGAGATACGCAGTATTTT. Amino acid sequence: CASSFTSGNGDTQYF.

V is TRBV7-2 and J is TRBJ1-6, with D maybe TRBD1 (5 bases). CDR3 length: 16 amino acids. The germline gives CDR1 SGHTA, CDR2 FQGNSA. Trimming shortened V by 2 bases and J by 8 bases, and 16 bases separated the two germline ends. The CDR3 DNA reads TGTGCCAGCAGCTTAATTACTCCAGGGCGCGATTCACCCCTCCACTTT. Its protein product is CASSLITPGRDSPLHF. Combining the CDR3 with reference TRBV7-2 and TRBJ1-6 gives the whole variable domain GAGVSQSPSNKVTEKGKDVELRCDPISGHTALYWYRQSLGQGLEFLIYFQGNSAPDKSGLPSDRFSAERTGGSVSTLTIQRTQQEDSAVYLCASSLITPGRDSPLHFGNGTRLTVT.

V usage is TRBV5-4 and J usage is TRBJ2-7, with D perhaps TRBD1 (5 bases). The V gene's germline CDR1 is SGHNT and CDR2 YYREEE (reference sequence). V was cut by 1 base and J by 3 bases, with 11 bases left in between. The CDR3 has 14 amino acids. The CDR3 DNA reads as TGTGCCAGCAGCTTGCTAGGGGCCAGCTACGAGCAGTACTTC. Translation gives CASSLLGASYEQYF.

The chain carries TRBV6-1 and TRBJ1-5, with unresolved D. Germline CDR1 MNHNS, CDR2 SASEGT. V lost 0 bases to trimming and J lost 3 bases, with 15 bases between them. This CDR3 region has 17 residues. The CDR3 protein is CASSEAGWGAINQPQHF. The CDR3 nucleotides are TGTGCCAGCAGTGAAGCTGGGTGGGGAGCAATCAATCAGCCCCAGCATTTT.

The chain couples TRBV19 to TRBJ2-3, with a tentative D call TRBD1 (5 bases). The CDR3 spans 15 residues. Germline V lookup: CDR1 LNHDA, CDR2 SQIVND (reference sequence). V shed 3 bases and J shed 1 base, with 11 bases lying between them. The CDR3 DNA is TGTGCCAGTAGTATTTATACAGGCGGCACAGATACGCAGTATTTT. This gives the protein CASSIYTGGTDTQYF.

The CDR3: CASSQDRGNQPQHF. As DNA, the CDR3 is TGTGCCAGCAGCCAAGACAGGGGGAATCAGCCCCAGCATTTT. J is TRBJ1-5 and V is TRBV4-2, with TRBD1 matching over 7 bases. Germline CDR1 LGHNA, CDR2 YNFKEQ. The CDR3 is 14 residues long. With 0 bases clipped from V and 4 bases from J, the junction kept 0 bases outside the gene matches.

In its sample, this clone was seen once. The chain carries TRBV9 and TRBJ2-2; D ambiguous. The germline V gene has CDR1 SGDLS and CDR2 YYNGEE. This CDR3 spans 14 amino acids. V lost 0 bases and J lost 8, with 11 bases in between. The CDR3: CASSVVQSRGELFF. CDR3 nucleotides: TGTGCCAGCAGCGTAGTACAGTCCCGAGGGGAGCTGTTTTTT.

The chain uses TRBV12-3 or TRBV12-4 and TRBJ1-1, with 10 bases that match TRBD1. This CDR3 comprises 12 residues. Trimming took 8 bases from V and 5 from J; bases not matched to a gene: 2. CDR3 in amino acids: CASGTGETEAFF. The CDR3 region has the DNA TGTGCCAGCGGGACAGGGGAGACTGAAGCTTTCTTT.

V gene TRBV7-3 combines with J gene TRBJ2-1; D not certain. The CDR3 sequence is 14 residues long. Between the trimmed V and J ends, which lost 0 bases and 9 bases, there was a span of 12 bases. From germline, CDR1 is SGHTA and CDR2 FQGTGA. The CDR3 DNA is TGTGCCAGCAGCTTAACAGGCAGTAGTCCTGAGCAGTTCTTC. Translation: CASSLTGSSPEQFF.